This is a list of T cell receptor beta chains from one sample in a study of cytomegalovirus exposure and HLA in healthy donors. Here immunoSEQ multiplex PCR was the method, and the copy in TCRdb shows in-frame clones only, minus some. The table shows approximately 130,000 clones, with roughly four fifths occurring only once. Sequencing used PBMCs. These receptors were collected from a young woman in good health and CMV-seronegative. The CDR3 runs from the conserved cysteine through the conserved F or W.

V gene,J gene,CDR3 protein
TRBV9,TRBJ2-2,CASSWTSGVTGELFF
TRBV18,TRBJ1-1,CASSQSVLRTSPEQAFF
TRBV11-3,TRBJ2-2,CASSSFGGGRGELFF
TRBV19,TRBJ1-2,CASSPGTGLGYTF
TRBV4-2,TRBJ2-5,CASSQGTSAEETQYF
TRBV9,TRBJ2-1,CASSVGVRGAPYNEQFF
TRBV18,TRBJ1-6,CASSPGQVNSPLHF
TRBV6-4,TRBJ1-2,CASSVGTGYGYTF
TRBV30,TRBJ1-2,CAWSVPGGNGYTF
TRBV19,TRBJ1-2,CASRPGQQYGYTF
TRBV15,TRBJ1-1,CATSSEWTGNMNTEAFF
TRBV29-1,TRBJ1-1,CSVDSQGRSTEAFF
TRBV18,TRBJ1-1,CASLLLGVNTEAFF
TRBV19,TRBJ2-1,CASTLRASGILGRNEQFF
TRBV27,TRBJ1-2,CASRSTGVNGYTF
TRBV6-5,TRBJ2-1,CASSGHRGYEQFF
TRBV15,TRBJ1-1,CATSNPGQGKDTEAFF
TRBV7-2,TRBJ2-1,CASSLEGWGDYNEQFF
TRBV6-6,TRBJ1-5,CASSHRVNQPQHF
TRBV11-2,TRBJ2-1,CASTPISGKEPYNEQFF
TRBV4-2,TRBJ1-2,CASSHSTGNYGYTF
TRBV11-2,TRBJ1-1,CASSLLNTEAFF
TRBV27,TRBJ2-1,CASSFAGQGNEQFF
TRBV19,TRBJ2-2,CASSLDRGGPTGELFF
TRBV19,TRBJ2-7,CASSTGQGNEQYF
TRBV7-9,TRBJ2-5,CAITPAEQATQYF
TRBV4-1,TRBJ1-2,CASSPIATPMGYGYTF
TRBV6-4,TRBJ1-1,CASSDSEGSTEAFF
TRBV5-6,TRBJ2-7,CASSSATGVTYEQYF
TRBV27,TRBJ2-2,CATSFNTGELFF
TRBV11-2,TRBJ1-1,CASSPRDSTMNTEAFF
TRBV29-1,TRBJ2-3,CRVAGDADTQYF
TRBV30,TRBJ2-1,CAWRGTSGVRYEQFF
TRBV5-1,TRBJ2-7,CASSSGTATYEQYF
TRBV9,TRBJ2-1,CASSAPKAGGRRVRFNEQFF
TRBV6-5,TRBJ2-7,CASSYSGRGYEQYF
TRBV5-6,TRBJ2-3,CASSLVNSGSTDTQYF
TRBV2,NA,CASSASAYEQYF
TRBV6-5,TRBJ2-7,CASSYSNLRASYEQYF
TRBV6-5,TRBJ2-1,CASSYSGTANYNEQFF
TRBV6-1,TRBJ1-1,CASRAPGETTEAFF
TRBV19,TRBJ1-4,CASSTLPGPTNEKLFF
TRBV5-6,TRBJ2-5,CASSLLETQYF
TRBV12-1,TRBJ2-5,CASSLGLAGCQETQYF
TRBV6-5,TRBJ1-4,CASSQPGTGNEKLFF
TRBV4-1,TRBJ2-7,CASSQVLNREYVEQYF
TRBV5-5,TRBJ2-3,CASTTLAGGSTDTQYF
TRBV2,TRBJ2-1,CASRFETPYNEQFF
TRBV19,TRBJ1-4,CASKTGLATNEKLFF
TRBV9,TRBJ1-2,CASSFGQDYGYTF
TRBV7-8,TRBJ1-1,CASSPRSGGAEAFF
TRBV30,TRBJ2-3,CAWTRLAGGGGDTQYF